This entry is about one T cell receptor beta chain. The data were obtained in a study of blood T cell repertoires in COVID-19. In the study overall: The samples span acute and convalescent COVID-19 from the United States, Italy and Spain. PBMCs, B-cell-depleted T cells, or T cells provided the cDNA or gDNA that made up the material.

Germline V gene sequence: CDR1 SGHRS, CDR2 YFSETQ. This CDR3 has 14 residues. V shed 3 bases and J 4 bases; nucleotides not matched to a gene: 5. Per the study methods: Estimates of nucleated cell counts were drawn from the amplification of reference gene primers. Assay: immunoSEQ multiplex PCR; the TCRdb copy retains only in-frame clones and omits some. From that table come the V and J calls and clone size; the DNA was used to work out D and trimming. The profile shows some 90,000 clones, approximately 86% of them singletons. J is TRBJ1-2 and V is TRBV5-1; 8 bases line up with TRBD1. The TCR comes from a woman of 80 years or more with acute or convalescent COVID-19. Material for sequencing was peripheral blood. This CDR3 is CASSSGQGTYGYTF. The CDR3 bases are TGCGCCAGCAGCTCAGGACAGGGTACCTATGGCTACACCTTC. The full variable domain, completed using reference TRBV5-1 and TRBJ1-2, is KAGVTQTPRYLIKTRGQQVTLSCSPISGHRSVSWYQQTPGQGLQFLFEYFSETQRNKGNFPGRFSGRQFSNSRSEMNVSTLELGDSALYLCASSSGQGTYGYTFGSGTRLTVV.